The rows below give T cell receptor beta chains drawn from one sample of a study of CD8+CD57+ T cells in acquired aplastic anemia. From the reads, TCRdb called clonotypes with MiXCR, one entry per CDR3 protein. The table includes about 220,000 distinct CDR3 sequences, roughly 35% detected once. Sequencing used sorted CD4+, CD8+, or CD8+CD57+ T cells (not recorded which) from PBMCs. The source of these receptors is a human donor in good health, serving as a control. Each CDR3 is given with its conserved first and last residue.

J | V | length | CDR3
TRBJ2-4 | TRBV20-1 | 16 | CSATTGGQFPKNIQYF
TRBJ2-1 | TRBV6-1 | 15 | CASRVAALVSDEQFF
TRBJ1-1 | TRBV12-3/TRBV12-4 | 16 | CASSHLFRGGNTEAFF
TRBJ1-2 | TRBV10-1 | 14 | CAYYGDLLDYGYTF
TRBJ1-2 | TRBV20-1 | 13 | CSARGGANYGYTF
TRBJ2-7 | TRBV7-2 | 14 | CASSFGSVSYEQYF
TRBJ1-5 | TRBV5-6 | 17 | CASSLFVGQGANQPQHF
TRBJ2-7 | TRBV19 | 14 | CASSRGQEWAEQYF
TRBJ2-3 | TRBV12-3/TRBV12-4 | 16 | CASSQHTGPEADTQYF
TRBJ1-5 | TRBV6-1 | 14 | CASSELNSNQPQHF
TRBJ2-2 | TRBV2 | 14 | CASLSGGRAGELFF
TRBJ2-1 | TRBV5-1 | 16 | CASSLEPGRSYNEQFF
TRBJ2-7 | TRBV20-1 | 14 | CSARRGGGSYEQYF
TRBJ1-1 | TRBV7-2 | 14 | CASSFGDGNTEAFF
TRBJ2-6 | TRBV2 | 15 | CASSSGTAGANVLTF
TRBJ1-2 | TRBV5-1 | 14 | CASSLDRGGDGYTF
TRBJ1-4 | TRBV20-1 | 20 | CSARAPPGQGPVSTNEKLFF
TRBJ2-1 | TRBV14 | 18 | CASSQGRGAQSSYNEQFF
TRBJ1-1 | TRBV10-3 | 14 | CAIRGDGQNTEAFF